Below, 23 T cell receptor beta chains from the same sample are listed, as sequenced in a study of T cells after yellow fever vaccination. From the 5' RACE reads, TCRdb called clonotypes with MiXCR, one entry per CDR3 protein. The repertoire consists of approximately 300,000 distinct CDR3 sequences, with about 8.7% occurring once and the leading ten covering approximately 18%. The source material was PBMCs, sampled on the day of the first yellow fever vaccination. These receptor sequences come from a man younger than 30 who received the YFV17D yellow fever vaccine.

In its sample, this clonotype was seen a few times. The V and J genes are TRBV5-1 and TRBJ2-7; D assignment may be TRBD1 or TRBD2 (6 bases each). Trimming took 6 bases from V and 2 from J, leaving 15 bases between them. Germline-derived CDR1 and CDR2 are SGHRS and YFSETQ. CDR3 size: 14 residues. The CDR3 loop is CASNTGADTYEQYF. The CDR3 DNA is TGCGCCAGCAATACGGGGGCCGACACCTACGAGCAGTACTTC.

CDR3 protein: CASSFTGQLSGNTIYF. Written as DNA, the CDR3 is TGTGCCAGCAGCTTTACAGGACAACTCTCTGGAAACACCATATATTTT. The chain recombines TRBV3-1 with TRBJ1-3; D is possibly TRBD1 (5 bases). Per the germline V gene, CDR1 is LGHDT and CDR2 is YNNKEL (reference sequence). There are 16 residues in the CDR3. Deletions cut 5 bases from V and 0 bases from J, with 14 bases between.

The J gene is TRBJ2-2, the V gene TRBV5-1, with a tentative D call TRBD2 (5 bases). In germline, CDR1 is SGHRS, CDR2 YFSETQ. This CDR3 has 16 amino acids. V lost 4 bases and J 2 bases, leaving 15 bases between the germline ends. CDR3 sequence: CASSRQRQANTGELFF. CDR3 in DNA: TGCGCCAGCAGCCGGCAGCGGCAGGCAAACACCGGGGAGCTGTTTTTT.

This chain links TRBV19 with TRBJ1-2; 7 bases match TRBD1. Germline values: CDR1 LNHDA, CDR2 SQIVND (reference sequence). The CDR3 loop spans 14 amino acids. The trim removed 4 bases at V and 4 bases at J, leaving 6 bases unmatched. The CDR3 DNA reads as TGTGCCAGTAGTACTGCCCGGGACAGCTATGGCTACACCTTC. Residues: CASSTARDSYGYTF.

This clonotype showed up many times. The genes are TRBV12-3 or TRBV12-4 and TRBJ1-2; perhaps TRBD1 as D (5 bases). This CDR3 region has 12 residues. V was cut by 8 bases and J by 4 bases, with 11 bases left in between. The CDR3 loop is CASLTGSYGYTF. CDR3 coding DNA: TGTGCCAGCCTCACAGGCTCCTATGGCTACACCTTC.

J is TRBJ2-3 and V is TRBV19, with no clear D. This CDR3 is 16 amino acids long. Between the trimmed V and J ends, which lost 0 bases and 4 bases, there was a span of 14 bases. The germline gives CDR1 LNHDA, CDR2 SQIVND (reference sequence). CDR3 sequence: CASSIDTVSRPDTQYF. CDR3 nucleotides: TGTGCCAGTAGTATAGATACGGTCTCCAGGCCAGATACGCAGTATTTT.

The chain couples TRBV14 to TRBJ2-7, with D hard to call. The CDR3 length is 15 residues. Germline V lookup: CDR1 SGHDN, CDR2 FVKESK. V was cut by 3 bases and J by 0 bases, with 12 bases left in between. CDR3 loop: CASSHQRWFSYEQYV. CDR3 DNA: TGTGCCAGCAGCCACCAACGGTGGTTCTCCTACGAGCAGTACGTC.

The rearrangement links TRBV18 to TRBJ2-2; 8 bases are shared with TRBD1. The length of the CDR3 is 16 residues. Trimming at V came to 3 bases and at J to 6 bases, leaving 9 bases not matched to a gene. Per the germline V gene, CDR1 is KGHSH and CDR2 is LQKENI. CDR3 sequence: CASSPDSQGAAGELFF. In DNA form, the CDR3 reads TGTGCCAGCTCACCGGATTCCCAGGGGGCTGCCGGGGAGCTGTTTTTT.

This chain links TRBV4-2 with TRBJ2-6, with D possibly matching TRBD1 (5 bases). V was shortened by 4 bases and J by 0 bases, with 16 bases between the two germline ends. Per the germline V gene, CDR1 is LGHNA and CDR2 is YNFKEQ. The CDR3 covers 18 residues. CDR3 protein: CASSLTGRFNSGANVLTF. The CDR3 nucleotides are TGTGCCAGCAGCCTTACAGGACGTTTTAACTCTGGGGCCAACGTCCTGACTTTC.

This clonotype was seen a handful of times. The junction shows a germline mismatch at one end, possibly a read error. This chain joins TRBV10-3 and TRBJ1-3; weak D call: TRBD1 (5 bases). This CDR3 has 14 residues. CDR1 ENHRY and CDR2 SYGVKD come from the germline V gene. CDR3 in DNA: TGTGCCATCAGTGAGCTCCAAACCGGGACCGAAAAATCTTTT. This codes for CAISELQTGTEKSF.

This clonotype was picked up a small number of times. J is TRBJ1-1 and V is TRBV5-1; 7 nucleotides align to TRBD1. This CDR3 region has 13 residues. Germline CDR1 SGHRS, CDR2 YFSETQ. Trimming at V came to 2 bases and at J to 5 bases, leaving 3 bases not matched to a gene. CDR3 sequence: CASSFRGETEAFF. Written as DNA, the CDR3 is TGCGCCAGCAGCTTCAGGGGGGAGACTGAAGCTTTCTTT.

The chain recombines TRBV13 with TRBJ2-7; D tentatively reads TRBD1 or TRBD2 (5 bases each). The V gene lost 4 bases and the J gene lost 6 bases, with 16 bases spanning the gap. This CDR3 spans 14 amino acids. In germline, CDR1 is PRHDT, CDR2 FYEKMQ (reference sequence). CDR3 DNA: TGTGCCAGCAGCTACGGGGACGCCCGGACCGAGCAGTACTTC. Translation: CASSYGDARTEQYF.

V and J are TRBV6-1 and TRBJ1-5; D is unresolved. V lost 4 bases and J 5 bases, leaving 9 bases between the germline ends. Germline lookup yields CDR1 MNHNS and CDR2 SASEGT. CDR3 length: 13 residues. The CDR3 is CASSAARDQPQHF. For the CDR3, the DNA is TGTGCCAGCAGTGCAGCTCGAGATCAGCCCCAGCATTTT.

The V and J genes are TRBV12-5 and TRBJ2-7, with TRBD1 matching 9 bases. There are 16 residues in the CDR3. Germline-derived CDR1 and CDR2 are LGHNT and FRNRAP. V dropped 0 bases and J dropped 4; count of bases not matched to a gene: 7. CDR3 DNA sequence: TGTGCTAGTGGTTTGGTACTGGGACAGGGTTGGTACGAGCAGTACTTC. It yields the protein CASGLVLGQGWYEQYF. The entire variable domain, with the rest obtained from reference TRBV12-5 and TRBJ2-7, is as follows: DARVTQTPRHKVTEMGQEVTMRCQPILGHNTVFWYRQTMMQGLELLAYFRNRAPLDDSGMPKDRFSAEMPDATLATLKIQPSEPRDSAVYFCASGLVLGQGWYEQYFGPGTRLTVT.

This clonotype was recorded at least ten times. The DNA for the CDR3 is TGTGCCAGCAGCTTAAACGCGCGGGCGTCAAACATTCAGTACTTC. It is translated as CASSLNARASNIQYF. The chain carries TRBV7-9 and TRBJ2-4; D possibly corresponds to TRBD2 (5 bases). The germline CDR1 and CDR2 sequences are SEHNR and FQNEAQ (reference sequence). The CDR3 extends over 15 amino acids. V lost 2 bases to trimming and J lost 6 bases, with 14 bases between them.

Many counts were recorded for this clonotype. The chain couples TRBV7-2 to TRBJ2-7, with TRBD1 matching 7 bases. Germline CDR1 is SGHTA and CDR2 is FQGNSA. There are 13 residues in the CDR3. V lost 7 bases to trimming and J lost 6 bases; unmatched junction nucleotides: 9. In DNA form, the CDR3 reads TGTGCCAGCATGCCCCAGGGGGTCATCGAGCAGTACTTC. It is translated as CASMPQGVIEQYF.

The chain couples TRBV2 to TRBJ2-2, with D perhaps TRBD1 or TRBD2 (6 bases each). The V end was cut by 2 bases, the J end by 6 bases, with 13 bases between. CDR1 SNHLY and CDR2 FYNNEI come from the germline V gene. The CDR3 runs to 15 residues. CDR3 bases: TGTGCCAGCAGTGAATTTGGGGGGCTTGCCGGGGAGCTGTTTTTT. This gives the protein CASSEFGGLAGELFF.

This chain joins TRBV5-1 and TRBJ2-2, with D possibly TRBD1 on 6 matching bases. The germline V gene encodes CDR1 SGHRS and CDR2 YFSETQ. V gave up 3 bases and J gave up 5 bases, with 11 bases separating them. The CDR3 is 14 amino acids. The CDR3 loop is CASSSKGETGELFF. DNA of the CDR3: TGCGCCAGCAGCTCAAAGGGGGAGACCGGGGAGCTGTTTTTT.

This clonotype has just a few counts. This chain connects TRBV5-1 to TRBJ2-7; TRBD1 matches 7 bases. Germline V gene lookup returns CDR1 SGHRS and CDR2 YFSETQ. CDR3 length equals 16 residues. J lost 0 bases, V lost 0 bases, and 6 bases had no gene match. The CDR3 region has the DNA TGCGCCAGCAGCTTGGGGGACAGCCGTTACTCCTACGAGCAGTACTTC. Its protein is CASSLGDSRYSYEQYF.

This clonotype was observed many times. The chain joins TRBV12-3 or TRBV12-4 to TRBJ1-1, with 7 bases matching TRBD1. The CDR3 runs to 14 residues. V lost 5 bases, J lost 2 bases, and 5 bases stayed unmatched. The CDR3: CASSPGQTNTEAFF. The CDR3 region has the DNA TGTGCCAGCAGTCCGGGACAGACAAACACTGAAGCTTTCTTT.

This clonotype occurred a few times. This chain joins TRBV7-9 and TRBJ2-1; D gene ambiguous. Germline CDR1 reads SEHNR; CDR2 reads FQNEAQ (reference sequence). CDR3 length equals 13 residues. The ends were cut back, 5 bases at V and 0 bases at J, with 5 bases in the middle. The CDR3 DNA follows: TGTGCCAGCAGCGCAGGCTCCTACAATGAGCAGTTCTTC. Translation: CASSAGSYNEQFF.

The V gene is TRBV12-3 or TRBV12-4, the J gene TRBJ1-3; unclear D gene. With 3 bases removed from V and 0 bases from J, the gap between germline ends came to 12 bases. The CDR3 runs 16 residues. CDR3 amino acids: CASSFARHSSGNTIYF. Here the CDR3 DNA reads TGTGCCAGCAGTTTCGCCAGACACTCCTCTGGAAACACCATATATTTT.

This clonotype was found a few times. This chain connects TRBV5-1 to TRBJ2-1; D is uncertain. The CDR3 length is 13 residues. The germline gives CDR1 SGHRS, CDR2 YFSETQ. V shed 4 bases and J shed 4 bases, with 9 bases lying between them. The CDR3: CASSQRGYNEQFF. The CDR3 DNA reads TGCGCCAGCAGCCAGCGAGGTTACAATGAGCAGTTCTTC. Variable domain in full (rest from reference TRBV5-1 and TRBJ2-1): KAGVTQTPRYLIKTRGQQVTLSCSPISGHRSVSWYQQTPGQGLQFLFEYFSETQRNKGNFPGRFSGRQFSNSRSEMNVSTLELGDSALYLCASSQRGYNEQFFGPGTRLTVL.